This TCR beta chain came from a study of cytomegalovirus exposure and HLA in healthy donors. General study points: Analysis was carried out at a later point, and it linked a missense DCLRE1C variant to TCR beta V- and J-gene trimming. What a later analysis reportedly showed was that an Asian-associated ancestry cluster had fewer N-insertions than the approximately 700-donor mean. There were some public TCRs occurring in many donors, but most TCR sequences were rare. Reported findings show TCR beta sequences accurately forecast HLA-A and HLA-B alleles in most subjects.

Concerning this clone itself: The antigen is undetermined.

The PCR employed 60 Vbeta primers together with 13 Jbeta primers. Generated by immunoSEQ multiplex PCR, the TCRdb table keeps only in-frame clones and is missing some. Here the sample spans about 160,000 clones, 84% being singletons. V was trimmed by 3 bases and J by 4 bases, leaving 20 bases between them. Germline values: CDR1 SGHNT, CDR2 YYREEE (reference sequence). The CDR3 totals 17 residues. The chain links TRBV5-4 to TRBJ1-3; D unresolved. Material: PBMCs. The source of this sequence is a man aged 50-60 years in good health and CMV-seropositive. DNA of the CDR3: TGTGCCAGCAGCTGGGGTCTGGGAGGAGGATCAGGAAACACCATATATTTT. Protein: CASSWGLGGGSGNTIYF.